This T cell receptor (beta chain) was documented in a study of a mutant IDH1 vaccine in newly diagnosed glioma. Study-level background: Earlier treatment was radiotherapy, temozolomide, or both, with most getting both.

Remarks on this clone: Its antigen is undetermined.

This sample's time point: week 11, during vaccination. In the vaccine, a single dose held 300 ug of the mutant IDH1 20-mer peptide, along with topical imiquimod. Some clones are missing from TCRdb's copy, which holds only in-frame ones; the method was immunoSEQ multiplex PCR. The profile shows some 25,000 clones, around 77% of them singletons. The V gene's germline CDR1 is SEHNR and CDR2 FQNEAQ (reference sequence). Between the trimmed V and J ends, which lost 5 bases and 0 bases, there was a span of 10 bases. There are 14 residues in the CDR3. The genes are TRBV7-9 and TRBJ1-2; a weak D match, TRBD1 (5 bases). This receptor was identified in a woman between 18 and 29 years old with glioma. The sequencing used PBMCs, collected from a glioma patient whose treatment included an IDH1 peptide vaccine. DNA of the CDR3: TGTGCCAGCAGCCTCCAGACAGCTAACTATGGCTACACCTTC. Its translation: CASSLQTANYGYTF.